The entry that follows covers one T cell receptor beta chain sequence. This clonotype was detected only once. It has no known antigen specificity. No clone much larger than this one lies a single base away; base qualities are absent. Evidence from a single read is weak. Two rounds of multiplex PCR were performed to amplify the TCR beta CDR3 region from genomic DNA. In the first round of PCR, primers specific to each TRBV and TRBJ gene were used, and the primer sequences are filed in Chinese patent CN105087789A. Universal primers were used in the second round of PCR. The Roche High Pure PCR Template Preparation Kit was used to extract genomic DNA from frozen PBMCs. The libraries underwent paired-end sequencing with 151 bp reads on an Illumina HiSeq 3000. On the study's bioinformatics: CutAdapt was used to discard raw reads that did not contain the multiplex PCR primer sequences. Using PEAR, the high-quality paired reads were merged into contigs. MiXCR assigned TRB V, D and J gene segments to each contig by aligning to reference sequences. CDR3 sequences were clustered by base quality and sequence similarity to remove sequencing errors. Diversity was calculated as Shannon entropy divided by the natural log of the number of productive TCR sequences. To get clonality, Shannon entropy was divided by the natural log of the number of unique clonotypes, and that result was subtracted from one. The Youden index of ROC curves was used to select progression-free survival cut-offs for repertoire metrics, and analyses were performed in R 3.5.3. TCRdb ran its own pipeline on the public reads, namely fastp trimming at Q25 and MiXCR clone calling, and kept in-frame beta chains. Every entry covers one CDR3 protein and lists the most common genes and DNA from its rows. TCRdb's processing, not the authors', yielded these V and J calls. The sample has 20,000 to 25,000 distinct CDR3 sequences on record, under 45% of them singletons. Clones ranked in the top ten supply roughly 33% of the sample.

The data derive from a study of prognosis after radiotherapy for stage I lung cancer (dated by TCRdb to about 2021). In the study overall: Over 15 stage I NSCLC patients were enrolled in Nanjing, China, between 2018 and January 2019. The cohort was made up of 10 to 15 men and more than five women, with a median age of around 70 years and an age range of 53 to 84 years. SBRT was not combined with any concurrent therapy in any patient. About twelve patients had adenocarcinoma and about seven had squamous cell carcinoma as the tumor histology. Every patient was deemed medically inoperable, roughly twelve because of comorbidities and more than five because they refused surgery. SBRT was given in 3 to 5 fractions with a biologically effective dose of at least 100 Gy, using image-guided IMRT or VMAT. The study sequenced 38 blood samples from about 19 patients, one before and one after SBRT per patient. Among the enrolled patients, more than eleven had newly diagnosed primary stage I lung tumors, while several had oligometastatic NSCLC following surgical resection of the primary tumor. Distant metastases were developed by four of the 19 patients after SBRT, at a median of 7 months, whereas no significant progression was observed in the other 15 patients. The study profiled peripheral blood TCR beta repertoires from stage I NSCLC patients before and after stereotactic body radiotherapy and related them to distant failure.

What the study reported, not specific to this receptor: TRBV and TRBJ usage frequencies reportedly varied with metastasis status, involving two V genes at baseline and several V and two J genes after SBRT. All reported P values were unadjusted for multiple comparisons. Whether the expanded TCR clones were tumor-specific was not determined. Post-SBRT Shannon entropy and its change from baseline were lower in patients who developed distant metastases; baseline Shannon entropy was not associated with metastases. A decrease in unique TCR clone counts was observed after SBRT (median approximately 10,000 before versus fewer than 8,000 after; Wilcoxon paired P=0.011). The study was limited by its small cohort and short follow-up, and the findings require independent validation.

A history of other malignancies or of prior chemotherapy or radiotherapy was absent in all patients, and node-negative disease was shown on CT and PET/CT in all patients. At each of the two time points, six milliliters of peripheral venous blood were collected into EDTA tubes. PBMCs were isolated by Ficoll-Paque Plus density-gradient centrifugation. Right after collection, samples were placed at -80 degrees C and kept there until analysis. The germline V gene (reference sequence) gives CDR1 as SEHNR and CDR2 as FQNEAQ. V is pruned by 11 bases and J by 4 bases, leaving 7 bases of the junction without a gene match. The CDR3 measures 13 amino acids from cysteine to phenylalanine. Left in the record is the CDR3 DNA by itself, 39 bases read in frame from the first base.

This sequence uses TRBV7-9 and TRBJ2-3; 9 bases in the middle match TRBD1. The clonotype originates from a donor over 45 with non-small cell lung cancer. The sample here was PBMCs, taken before or after stereotactic body radiation therapy (not recorded which). The CDR3 reads CAWYRGLSDTQYF. The DNA is as follows: TGTGCCTGGTACAGGGGGCTTTCAGATACGCAGTATTTT.